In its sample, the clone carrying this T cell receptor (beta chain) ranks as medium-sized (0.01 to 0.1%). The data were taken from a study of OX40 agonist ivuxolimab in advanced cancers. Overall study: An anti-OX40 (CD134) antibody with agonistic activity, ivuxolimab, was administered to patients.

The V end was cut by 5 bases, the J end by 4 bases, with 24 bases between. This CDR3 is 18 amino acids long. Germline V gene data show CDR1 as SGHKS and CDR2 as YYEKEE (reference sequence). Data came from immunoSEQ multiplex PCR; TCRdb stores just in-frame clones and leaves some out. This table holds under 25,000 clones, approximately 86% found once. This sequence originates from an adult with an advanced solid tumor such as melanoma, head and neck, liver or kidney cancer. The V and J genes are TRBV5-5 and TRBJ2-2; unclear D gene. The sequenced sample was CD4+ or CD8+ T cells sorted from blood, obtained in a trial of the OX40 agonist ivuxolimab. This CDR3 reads CASSFLLRPQVRTGELFF. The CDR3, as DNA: TGTGCCAGCAGTTTCCTCCTAAGGCCCCAGGTTCGCACCGGGGAGCTGTTTTTT.